These T cell receptor beta chains were read from a single sample in a study of blood T cell repertoires in COVID-19. The table came from immunoSEQ multiplex PCR; TCRdb's copy has only in-frame clones and leaves some out. The sample lists around 200,000 clones, 84% occurring once. The sequenced material came from peripheral blood. Receptors were obtained from a middle-aged man with active or convalescent COVID-19. Both conserved end residues are part of each CDR3. A D gene is named only where the DNA matches it firmly. For some rows the clone size is stated as once, few or many, or as a class when expanded; others skip it.

V	J	size	D	CDR3	DNA
TRBV19	TRBJ2-7	.	TRBD1	CASSWTGKGSYEQYF	TGTGCCAGTAGCTGGACAGGTAAAGGCTCCTACGAGCAGTACTTC
TRBV29-1	TRBJ2-5	.	TRBD1	CSVGHGTGQETQYF	TGCAGCGTTGGCCATGGGACAGGCCAAGAGACCCAGTACTTC
TRBV29-1	TRBJ2-2	.	.	CSVLGQNTGELFF	TGCAGCGTTCTGGGACAGAACACCGGGGAGCTGTTTTTT
TRBV6-6	TRBJ2-3	.	TRBD2	CASSYPPLAGGDTQYF	TGTGCCAGCAGTTACCCCCCACTAGCGGGGGGAGATACGCAGTATTTT
TRBV15	TRBJ1-3	.	.	CATSTDSGEPGNTIYF	TGTGCCACCAGCACCGACTCGGGGGAACCTGGAAACACCATATATTTT
TRBV19	TRBJ1-2	.	TRBD1	CASSPSTGAYGYTF	TGTGCCAGTAGCCCATCGACAGGGGCCTATGGCTACACCTTC
TRBV20-1	TRBJ2-1	.	.	CSARGGNEQFF	TGCAGTGCTAGGGGAGGCAATGAGCAGTTCTTC
TRBV5-1	TRBJ1-5	.	TRBD1	CASSLGQGTQPQHF	TGCGCCAGCAGCCTTGGACAGGGTACCCAGCCCCAGCATTTT
TRBV3-1/TRBV3-2	TRBJ2-3	.	TRBD2	CASSLDRGGRGDTQYF	TGTGCCAGCAGCCTAGACCGGGGGGGCCGGGGAGATACGCAGTATTTT
TRBV7-8	TRBJ2-5	.	.	CASSLAGALGAAVRKETQYF	TGTGCCAGCAGCTTAGCTGGGGCCCTAGGCGCGGCGGTGCGCAAGGAGACCCAGTACTTC
TRBV5-1	TRBJ1-2	.	.	CASSLNKEDGYTF	TGCGCCAGCAGCTTGAACAAAGAGGATGGCTACACCTTC
TRBV27	TRBJ2-1	few	TRBD2	CASKQGGWRTSGANEQFF	TGTGCCAGCAAACAAGGGGGCTGGAGGACTAGCGGGGCCAATGAGCAGTTCTTC
TRBV27	TRBJ2-3	.	TRBD1	CASSWDRYTDTQYF	TGTGCCAGCAGTTGGGACAGGTACACAGATACGCAGTATTTT
TRBV19	TRBJ1-5	.	.	CASSTWRESGAEHF	TGTGCCAGTAGCACTTGGAGAGAGTCAGGGGCGGAGCATTTT
TRBV28	TRBJ2-1	few	.	CASSPDMFVGEQFF	TGTGCCAGCAGCCCCGACATGTTCGTGGGCGAGCAGTTCTTC
TRBV18	TRBJ1-1	.	.	CASSAPGPASEAFF	TGTGCCAGCTCAGCCCCGGGTCCCGCTTCCGAAGCTTTCTTT
TRBV7-9	TRBJ2-7	.	TRBD2	CASSPGLAGMDEQYF	TGTGCCAGCAGCCCCGGACTAGCGGGGATGGACGAGCAGTACTTC
TRBV23-1	TRBJ1-6	.	.	CASSQTGSPYNSPLHF	TGCGCCAGCAGTCAGACGGGGTCCCCATATAATTCACCCCTCCACTTT
TRBV6-5	TRBJ1-1	.	.	CASSYNKRGTEAFF	TGTGCCAGCAGTTACAACAAGCGGGGCACTGAAGCTTTCTTT
TRBV7-3	TRBJ2-1	few	TRBD2	CASSLSGRNEQFF	TGTGCCAGCAGCTTATCCGGGAGGAATGAGCAGTTCTTC
TRBV30	TRBJ2-1	.	TRBD2	CAYSGGANEQFF	TGTGCCTATAGCGGGGGGGCCAATGAGCAGTTCTTC
TRBV7-9	TRBJ1-2	.	TRBD1	CASSLAGTDYGYTF	TGTGCCAGCAGCTTAGCCGGGACAGACTATGGCTACACCTTC
TRBV25-1	TRBJ2-7	.	.	CASSEPGAYEQYF	TGTGCCAGCAGTGAACCAGGGGCCTACGAGCAGTACTTC
TRBV18	TRBJ2-1	.	TRBD2	CASSPLAGGWNEQFF	TGTGCCAGCTCACCTCTAGCGGGGGGGTGGAATGAGCAGTTCTTC
TRBV3-1/TRBV3-2	TRBJ2-7	.	.	CASSQGGSDEQYF	TGTGCCAGCAGCCAAGGCGGTTCGGACGAGCAGTACTTC
TRBV28	TRBJ2-3	few	TRBD2	CASSLPAGRRTDTQYF	TGTGCCAGCAGTTTACCAGCGGGGAGACGCACAGATACGCAGTATTTT
TRBV25-1	TRBJ1-1	.	.	CASIMQGGTEAFF	TGTGCCAGCATTATGCAAGGGGGCACTGAAGCTTTCTTT
TRBV5-6	TRBJ2-3	.	TRBD2	CASSRPGLGLDTQYF	TGTGCCAGCAGCCGACCCGGACTAGGTCTAGATACGCAGTATTTT
TRBV7-9	TRBJ1-1	few	.	CASSLESRYTEAFF	TGTGCCAGCAGCTTAGAGTCCAGGTACACTGAAGCTTTCTTT
TRBV6-2/TRBV6-3	TRBJ1-1	.	.	CASTPWGDTEAFF	TGTGCCAGCACCCCATGGGGGGACACTGAAGCTTTCTTT
TRBV19	TRBJ1-2	.	TRBD1	CASSIERGLAGYTF	TGTGCCAGTAGTATAGAAAGGGGGCTAGCTGGCTACACCTTC
TRBV5-3	TRBJ2-3	.	TRBD2	CARSPLAGGADTQYF	TGTGCCAGAAGCCCTCTAGCGGGGGGCGCAGATACGCAGTATTTT
TRBV4-1	TRBJ1-2	.	.	CASSQVMSAVGYGYTF	TGCGCCAGCAGCCAAGTTATGTCAGCGGTTGGCTATGGCTACACCTTC
TRBV12-3/TRBV12-4	TRBJ1-5	once	.	CASSYGQLQPQHF	TGTGCCAGCAGTTACGGACAGTTACAGCCCCAGCATTTT
TRBV30	TRBJ1-3	.	.	CACGEGNTIYF	TGTGCCTGTGGGGAGGGAAACACCATATATTTT
TRBV18	TRBJ1-1	.	.	CASSPSGRDTEAFF	TGTGCCAGCTCACCATCCGGCAGGGACACTGAAGCTTTCTTT
TRBV6-6	TRBJ2-1	.	TRBD2	CASSYTGLAGGNEQFF	TGTGCCAGCAGTTACACGGGACTAGCGGGCGGGAATGAGCAGTTCTTC
TRBV24-1	TRBJ2-1	.	.	CATSDLPQQGPHEQFF	TGTGCCACCAGTGACCTCCCTCAGCAGGGGCCCCATGAGCAGTTCTTC
TRBV19	TRBJ1-1	.	TRBD1	CASSIGGQGMEAFF	TGTGCCAGTAGTATAGGGGGACAGGGAATGGAAGCTTTCTTT
TRBV27	TRBJ2-2	.	.	CASSLSRTGGGELFF	TGTGCCAGCAGCCTGTCCAGGACCGGGGGCGGGGAGCTGTTTTTT
TRBV11-1	TRBJ2-4	.	.	CASSPPLAKNIQYF	TGTGCCAGCAGCCCCCCCCTAGCCAAAAACATTCAGTACTTC
TRBV5-1	TRBJ1-3	.	.	CASSLEQGGFSGNTIYF	TGCGCCAGCAGCCTGGAGCAGGGTGGGTTTTCCGGAAACACCATATATTTT
TRBV7-2	TRBJ2-5	.	TRBD2	CASTNRTSGETQYF	TGTGCCAGCACCAATCGGACTAGCGGAGAGACCCAGTACTTC